This TCR beta chain was sequenced in a study of blood T cell repertoires in COVID-19. Study as a whole: PBMCs, B-cell-depleted T cells, or T cells provided the cDNA or gDNA that made up the material.

The CDR3 covers 14 residues. The V gene end was trimmed by 5 bases and the J gene end by 3 bases; junction bases not matched to a gene: 5. Germline V gene sequence: CDR1 SGHNT, CDR2 YYREEE (reference sequence). This clone has only one observation. The table came from immunoSEQ multiplex PCR; TCRdb's copy has only in-frame clones and leaves some out. The sample records some 300,000 clones, 70% to 90% being singletons. Sequenced input: peripheral blood. This TCR derives from a woman in her 50s with COVID-19, enrolled during active disease. This chain uses TRBV5-4 with TRBJ2-7, with 10 bases aligning to TRBD1. The DNA of the CDR3 is TGTGCCAGCAGAGCCGGGACAGGGGACTACGAGCAGTACTTC. Residues: CASRAGTGDYEQYF.